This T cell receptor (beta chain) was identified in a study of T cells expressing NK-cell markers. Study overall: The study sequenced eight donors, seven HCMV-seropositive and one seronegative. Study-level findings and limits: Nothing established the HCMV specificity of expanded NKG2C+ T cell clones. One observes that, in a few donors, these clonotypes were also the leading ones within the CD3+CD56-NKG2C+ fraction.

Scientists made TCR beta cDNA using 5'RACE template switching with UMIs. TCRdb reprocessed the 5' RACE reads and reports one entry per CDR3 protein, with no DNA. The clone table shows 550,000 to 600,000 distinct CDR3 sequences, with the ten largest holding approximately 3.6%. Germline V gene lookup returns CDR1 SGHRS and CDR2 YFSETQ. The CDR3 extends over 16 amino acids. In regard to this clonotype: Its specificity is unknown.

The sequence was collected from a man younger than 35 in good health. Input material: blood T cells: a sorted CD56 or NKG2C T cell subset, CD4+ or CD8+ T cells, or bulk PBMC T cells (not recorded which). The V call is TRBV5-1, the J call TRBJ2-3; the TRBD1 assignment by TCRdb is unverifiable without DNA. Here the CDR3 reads CASSPWGQETTDTQYF.